A selection of T cell receptor beta chains follows, all from one sample in a study of blood T cell repertoires in COVID-19. Profiled with immunoSEQ multiplex PCR; TCRdb holds only in-frame clones, not every one. The sample lists about 120,000 clones, about three quarters occurring once. Sequenced sample: peripheral blood. Receptors were obtained from a man aged 70-80 years with acute or convalescent COVID-19. Each CDR3 is given with its conserved first and last residue.

TRBV6-5 CASSFDDNSGNTIYF
TRBV6-6 CASSYYGGGELFF
TRBV18 CASSLWTGRESEAFF
TRBV2 CASSGGGSGETQYF
TRBV6-6 CASTSEGSYGNIQYF
TRBV27 CASVTGTSGMKTQYF
TRBV29-1 CSVRALGSTIEQFF
TRBV7-8 CASSLGGVGYGYTF
TRBV5-1 CASSLVVRLPGSEQFF
TRBV7-2 CASSQLNYGYTF
TRBV27 CASSSLSSYNSPLHF
TRBV18 CASSPQILTGGTGNTIYF
TRBV6-6 CASSSLVYEQYF
TRBV18 CASSPTRLENTEAFF
TRBV18 CASSLRDRAYRGPDTQYF
TRBV27 CASSPGGSLYGYTF
TRBV7-2 CASSLGQLTSGNTIYF
TRBV30 CASRGASTGELFF
TRBV24-1 CATSDSISVGTDTQYF
TRBV29-1 CSVAPRQGGNTEAFF
TRBV7-9 CASSLSGRTNEKLFF
TRBV20-1 CSASLESNEKLFF
TRBV2 CASRTPPAYEQYF
TRBV2 CASSYGTEETQYF
TRBV30 CAWSWGELNTEAFF
TRBV30 CAWGAGRTNYGYTF
TRBV5-1 CASSLRAGGSSYNEQFF
TRBV25-1 CASSEFTRAGAEDTQYF
TRBV5-1 CASSTRDKRETQYF
TRBV7-8 CASSFQGDYSEQYF
TRBV5-1 CASSLVGGGTGSEGYSPLHF
TRBV28 CASSPPGTGAHF